The 13 T cell receptor beta chains reported below all come from one sample, sequenced in a study of blood T cell repertoires in COVID-19 (dated by TCRdb to 2019 to 2021). Library construction relied on the immunoSEQ multiplex PCR assay. The clones in this table, taken by TCRdb from immuneACCESS, are in-frame only. Not every clone is retained; where verified, under half of the shortfall comes from an unresolved V gene, and the cause of the rest is unknown. The sample profile shows roughly 25,000 clones; around 92% of them were found once. The ten largest clones represent 2.8% of the sample. The specimen sequenced was peripheral blood. The receptors were gathered from a human donor in a cohort sampled during active COVID-19.

This clone has just one count. This chain uses TRBV27 with TRBJ2-1; 13 bases fit TRBD2. The CDR3 extends over 21 amino acids. Germline loops: CDR1 MNHEY, CDR2 SMNVEV (reference sequence). J gave up 3 bases and V 6 bases, and 20 bases lay outside the gene matches. The CDR3 coding sequence is TGTGCCAGCAGCCTAGGTAATAGACAGAGAGGACTAGCGGGGGACTACAATGAGCAGTTCTTC. Its translation: CASSLGNRQRGLAGDYNEQFF.

The chain combines TRBV19 with TRBJ2-7, with D maybe TRBD1 (6 bases). Germline V gene lookup returns CDR1 LNHDA and CDR2 SQIVND (reference sequence). Trimming cost V 4 bases and J 3 bases, with 19 bases left between them. The CDR3 loop spans 16 amino acids. CDR3: CASSTATGLLSYEQYF. The CDR3 region has the DNA TGTGCCAGTAGTACCGCAACAGGGCTCCTCAGCTACGAGCAGTACTTC.

This clone was detected a few times. J is TRBJ2-5 and V is TRBV5-6, with 7 bases lining up with TRBD1. From germline, CDR1 is SGHDT and CDR2 YYEEEE. The ends lost 2 bases at V and 5 bases at J; junction bases unmatched: 9. This CDR3 spans 15 amino acids. For the CDR3, the DNA is TGTGCCAGCAGCTTAAAATTGACAGGGCGGGAGACCCAGTACTTC. Residues: CASSLKLTGRETQYF.

The chain has TRBV19 and TRBJ1-1; TRBD1 aligns across 7 bases. Trimming took 7 bases from V and 4 from J; bases not matched to a gene: 9. This CDR3 has 14 amino acids. Germline assignment: CDR1 LNHDA and CDR2 SQIVND (reference sequence). The CDR3 DNA is TGTGCCAGTATTACCAGGGGGAGAGGCACTGAAGCTTTCTTT. The encoded protein is CASITRGRGTEAFF.

The chain links TRBV4-2 to TRBJ2-5; the D gene is possibly TRBD2 (5 bases). This CDR3 has 12 residues. V was cut by 4 bases and J by 4 bases, with 7 bases left in between. CDR1 and CDR2 from the germline V gene are LGHNA and YNFKEQ. The CDR3 spells CASSRAGETQYF. CDR3 in DNA: TGTGCCAGCAGCCGCGCGGGAGAGACCCAGTACTTC.

The chain uses TRBV28 and TRBJ1-3, with a tentative D call TRBD1 (5 bases). The V end lost 6 bases, the J end lost 7 bases, and 13 bases lay between the germline ends. Germline V CDR1 and CDR2: MDHEN, SYDVKM. This CDR3 is 13 amino acids long. As DNA, the CDR3 is TGTGCCAGCAGAACAGGAATCGCGAACACCATATATTTT. Amino acids: CASRTGIANTIYF. Full variable domain (remainder filled in from reference TRBV28 and TRBJ1-3): DVKVTQSSRYLVKRTGEKVFLECVQDMDHENMFWYRQDPGLGLRLIYFSYDVKMKEKGDIPEGYSVSREKKERFSLILESASTNQTSMYLCASRTGIANTIYFGEGSWLTVV.

The chain uses TRBV6-1 and TRBJ2-5; 8 bases line up with TRBD1. This CDR3 contains 20 residues. The germline V gene has CDR1 MNHNS and CDR2 SASEGT. V trimming: 0 bases; J trimming: 4 bases; junction bases outside the gene matches: 19. The CDR3, as DNA: TGTGCCAGCAGTGAAGCCGTAAGAGACAGGGGCCCCGACCTTCGAGAGACCCAGTACTTC. Translated: CASSEAVRDRGPDLRETQYF.

The chain carries TRBV6-1 and TRBJ2-2; TRBD1 might be the D (5 bases). The CDR3 length is 15 residues. V was clipped by 3 bases and J by 4 bases, with 12 bases between them. Germline V lookup: CDR1 MNHNS, CDR2 SASEGT. The CDR3 DNA reads TGTGCCAGCAGTGACCTATATGACAGCACCGGGGAGCTGTTTTTT. Translating it yields CASSDLYDSTGELFF.

The V gene is TRBV24-1, the J gene TRBJ2-5, with D perhaps matching TRBD2 (7 bases). CDR1 is KGHDR, CDR2 SFDVKD, per germline. The CDR3 loop spans 16 amino acids. Trimming cost V 4 bases and J 5 bases, with 19 bases left between them. The CDR3 DNA reads as TGTGCCACCAGTGACCTCGGAAGGGGGGGGGCGGAGACCCAGTACTTC. Its protein product is CATSDLGRGGAETQYF.

The rearrangement uses TRBV21-1 and TRBJ1-6; TRBD1 is the table's D call and was not checked against the DNA. TRBV21-1 is termed a pseudogene. The CDR3 is 16 residues long. CDR3 loop: CASSTGLGHLISPLHF. As DNA, the CDR3 is TGTGCCAGCAGCACCGGTTTAGGACATCTGATTTCACCCCTCCACTTT.

This rearrangement joins TRBV7-2 to TRBJ2-1, with TRBD1 matching over 9 bases. This CDR3 is 16 amino acids long. Germline-derived CDR1 and CDR2 are SGHTA and FQGNSA. Trimming at V came to 5 bases and at J to 3 bases, leaving 8 bases not matched to a gene. This CDR3 is CASSLNRGLDYNEQFF. CDR3 coding DNA: TGTGCCAGCAGCCTTAACAGGGGGCTTGACTACAATGAGCAGTTCTTC.

This CDR3 is CASSARQGGFEKLFF. The CDR3 region has the DNA TGTGCCAGCAGCGCACGACAGGGAGGCTTTGAAAAACTGTTTTTT. The rearrangement uses TRBV5-4 and TRBJ1-4; 7 nucleotides match TRBD1. The V and J ends lost 4 bases and 7 bases, in that order; junction bases with no gene match: 10. The CDR3 runs 15 residues. The germline gives CDR1 SGHNT, CDR2 YYREEE (reference sequence).

V and J are TRBV14 and TRBJ1-5, with a weak D call TRBD1 (5 bases). V shed 4 bases and J shed 6 bases, with 10 bases lying between them. The CDR3 is 13 residues long. The germline gives CDR1 SGHDN, CDR2 FVKESK. The CDR3 spells CASSRGGVQPQHF. CDR3 in DNA: TGTGCCAGCAGCCGGGGGGGAGTTCAGCCCCAGCATTTT.